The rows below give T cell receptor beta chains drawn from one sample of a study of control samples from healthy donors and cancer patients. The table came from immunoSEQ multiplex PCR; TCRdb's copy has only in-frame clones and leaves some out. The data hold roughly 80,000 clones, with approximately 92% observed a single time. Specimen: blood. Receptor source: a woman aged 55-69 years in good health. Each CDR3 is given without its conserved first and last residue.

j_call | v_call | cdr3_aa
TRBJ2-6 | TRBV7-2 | ASSPTSGTGRSGANVLT
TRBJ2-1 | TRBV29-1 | SVEANNEQF
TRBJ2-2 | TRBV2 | ASSEGPTGELF
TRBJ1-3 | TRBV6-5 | ASSYSSGLGNTIY
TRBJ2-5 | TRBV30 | AWSVGEGRETQY
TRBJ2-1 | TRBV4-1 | ASSPLGVGIGNEQF
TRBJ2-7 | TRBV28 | ASSHPPGLALSYEQY
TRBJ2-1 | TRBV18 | ASSPKSPGQGSGNEQF
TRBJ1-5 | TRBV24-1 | ATSEGQGYNQPQH
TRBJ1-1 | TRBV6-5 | ASTEGGTNTEAF
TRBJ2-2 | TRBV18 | ASSPPVTGELF
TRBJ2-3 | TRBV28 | ASSSPDRLSDTQY
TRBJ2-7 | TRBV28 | ASSFEGAHSYEQY
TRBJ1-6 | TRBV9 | ASSVGSAGGQSPLH
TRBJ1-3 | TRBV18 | ASSSGTASGNTIY
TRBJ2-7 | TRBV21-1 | ASTPDRTYEQY